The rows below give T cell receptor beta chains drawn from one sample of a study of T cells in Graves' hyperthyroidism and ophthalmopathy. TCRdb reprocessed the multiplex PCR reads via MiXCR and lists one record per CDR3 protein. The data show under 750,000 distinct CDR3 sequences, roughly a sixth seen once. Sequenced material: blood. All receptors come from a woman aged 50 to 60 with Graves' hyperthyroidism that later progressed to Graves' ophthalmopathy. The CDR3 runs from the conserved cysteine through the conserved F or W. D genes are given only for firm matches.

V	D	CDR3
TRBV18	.	CASSPSGATEQFF
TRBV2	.	CASSEERGGYTDTQYF
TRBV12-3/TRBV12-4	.	CASRDGDQETQYF
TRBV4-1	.	CASSRDQGRSYEQYF
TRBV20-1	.	CSALDTEAFF
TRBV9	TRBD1	CASSGRQGVYSGNTIYF
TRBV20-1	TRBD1	CSATGTDRGEDSYNEQFF
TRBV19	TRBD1	CASSGTGIVYYTF
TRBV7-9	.	CASSFPRDTEAFF
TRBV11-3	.	CASSLAAGADTQYF
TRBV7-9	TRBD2	CASSPRGGRNTGELFF
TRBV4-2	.	CASSQVLAAQETQYF
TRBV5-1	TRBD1	CASSLVREGATEAFF
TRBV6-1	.	CASSEQDFYEQYF
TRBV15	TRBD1	CATSRDIGTGINQPQHF
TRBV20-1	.	CSADRDLRDYEQYF
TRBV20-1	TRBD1	CSAREDRSSYEQYF
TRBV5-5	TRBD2	CASSAGLAGDSTDTQYF
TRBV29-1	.	CSVDRYSDYGYTF
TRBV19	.	CASTAGESFYGYTF
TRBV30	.	CAWSFTGNEQFF
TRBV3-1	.	CASSQDFRTNQPQHF
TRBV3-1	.	CASSRVPAEGYGYTF
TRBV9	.	CASSHGRAAEKLFF
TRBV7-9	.	CASSSARGDTEAFF
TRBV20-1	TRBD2	CSAREAGDTGELFF
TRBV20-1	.	CSAQALAKSVNEQFF
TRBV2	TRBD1	CASSDSPGTAYNEQFF
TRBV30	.	CAWSVAYGYTF
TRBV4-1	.	CASSQDIGLRDTQYF
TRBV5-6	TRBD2	CASRSGGIYNEQFF
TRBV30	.	CAWSVILRGNYGYTF